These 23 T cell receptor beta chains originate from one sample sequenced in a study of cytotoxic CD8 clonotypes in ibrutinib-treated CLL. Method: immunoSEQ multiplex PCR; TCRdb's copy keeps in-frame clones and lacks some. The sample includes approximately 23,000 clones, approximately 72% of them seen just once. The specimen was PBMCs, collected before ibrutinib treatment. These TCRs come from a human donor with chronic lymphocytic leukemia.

The CDR3 DNA sequence: TGTGCCAGCAATCGGTTCGGGGTTGGAAACACCATATATTTT. It is translated as CASNRFGVGNTIYF. This chain connects TRBV5-8 to TRBJ1-3; D remains unclear. This CDR3 has 14 residues. Germline values: CDR1 SGHTS, CDR2 YDEGEE. V gave up 6 bases and J gave up 3 bases, with 13 bases separating them.

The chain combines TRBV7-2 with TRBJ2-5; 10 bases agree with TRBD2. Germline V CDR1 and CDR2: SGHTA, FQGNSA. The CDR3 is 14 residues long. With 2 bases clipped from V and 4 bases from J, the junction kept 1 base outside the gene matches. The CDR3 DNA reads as TGTGCCAGCAGCTTATCTAGCGGGGGAGAGACCCAGTACTTC. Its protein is CASSLSSGGETQYF.

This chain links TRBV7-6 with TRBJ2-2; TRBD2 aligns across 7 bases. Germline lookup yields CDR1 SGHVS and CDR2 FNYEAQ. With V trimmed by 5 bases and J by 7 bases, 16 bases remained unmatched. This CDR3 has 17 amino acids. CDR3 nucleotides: TGTGCCAGCAGCCCAAGGGTCTTGCGGGGGATTATCGGGGAGCTGTTTTTT. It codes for CASSPRVLRGIIGELFF. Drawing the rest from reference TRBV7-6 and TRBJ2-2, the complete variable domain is GAGVSQSPRYKVTKRGQDVALRCDPISGHVSLYWYRQALGQGPEFLTYFNYEAQQDKSGLPNDRFSAERPEGSISTLTIQRTEQRDSAMYRCASSPRVLRGIIGELFFGEGSRLTVL.

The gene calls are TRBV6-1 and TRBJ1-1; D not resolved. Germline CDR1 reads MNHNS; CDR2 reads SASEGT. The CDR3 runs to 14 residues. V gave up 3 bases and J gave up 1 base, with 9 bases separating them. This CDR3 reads CASSDPARNTEAFF. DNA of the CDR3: TGTGCCAGCAGTGATCCCGCCAGGAACACTGAAGCTTTCTTT.

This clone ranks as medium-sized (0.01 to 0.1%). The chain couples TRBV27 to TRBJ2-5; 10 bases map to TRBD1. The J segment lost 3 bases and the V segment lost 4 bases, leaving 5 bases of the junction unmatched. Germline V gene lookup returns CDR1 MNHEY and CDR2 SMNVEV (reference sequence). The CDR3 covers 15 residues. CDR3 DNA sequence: TGTGCCAGCAGTTGGCGGACAGGGGGGAAAGAGACCCAGTACTTC. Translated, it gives CASSWRTGGKETQYF.

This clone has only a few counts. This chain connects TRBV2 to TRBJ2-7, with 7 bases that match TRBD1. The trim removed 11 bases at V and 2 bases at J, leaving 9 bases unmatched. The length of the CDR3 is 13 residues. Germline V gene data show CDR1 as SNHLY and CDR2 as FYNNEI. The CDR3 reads CAGASGQTYEQYF. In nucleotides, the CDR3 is TGTGCCGGAGCATCGGGACAGACCTACGAGCAGTACTTC. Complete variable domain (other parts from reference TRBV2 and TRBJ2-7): EPEVTQTPSHQVTQMGQEVILRCVPISNHLYFYWYRQILGQKVEFLVSFYNNEISEKSEIFDDQFSVERPDGSNFTLKIRSTKLEDSAMYFCAGASGQTYEQYFGPGTRLTVT.

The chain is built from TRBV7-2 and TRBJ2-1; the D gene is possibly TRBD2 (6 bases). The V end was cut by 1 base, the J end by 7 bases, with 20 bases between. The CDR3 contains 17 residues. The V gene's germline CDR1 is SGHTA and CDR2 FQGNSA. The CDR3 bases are TGTGCCAGCAGCTTAGTAACAGGAGGGTGGGGCCCGAATGAGCAGTTCTTC. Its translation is CASSLVTGGWGPNEQFF.

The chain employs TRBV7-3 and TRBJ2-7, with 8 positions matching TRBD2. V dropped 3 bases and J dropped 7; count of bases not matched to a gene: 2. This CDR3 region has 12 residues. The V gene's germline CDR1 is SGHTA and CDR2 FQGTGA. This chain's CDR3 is CASSLGGREQYF. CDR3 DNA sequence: TGTGCCAGCAGCTTGGGCGGGAGGGAGCAGTACTTC.

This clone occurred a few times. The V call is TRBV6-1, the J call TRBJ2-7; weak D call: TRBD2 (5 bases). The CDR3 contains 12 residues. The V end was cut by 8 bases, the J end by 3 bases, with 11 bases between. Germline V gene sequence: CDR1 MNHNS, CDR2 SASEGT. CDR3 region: CASGGDHYEQYF. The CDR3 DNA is TGTGCCAGCGGAGGAGACCACTACGAGCAGTACTTC.

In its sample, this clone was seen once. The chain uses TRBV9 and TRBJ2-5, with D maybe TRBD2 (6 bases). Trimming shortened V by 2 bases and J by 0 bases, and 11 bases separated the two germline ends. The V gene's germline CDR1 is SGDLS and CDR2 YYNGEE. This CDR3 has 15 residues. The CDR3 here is CASSVSPSDQETQYF. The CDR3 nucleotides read TGTGCCAGCAGCGTGTCCCCTAGCGACCAAGAGACCCAGTACTTC. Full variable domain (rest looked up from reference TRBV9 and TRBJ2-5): DSGVTQTPKHLITATGQRVTLRCSPRSGDLSVYWYQQSLDQGLQFLIQYYNGEERAKGNILERFSAQQFPDLHSELNLSSLELGDSALYFCASSVSPSDQETQYFGPGTRLLVL.

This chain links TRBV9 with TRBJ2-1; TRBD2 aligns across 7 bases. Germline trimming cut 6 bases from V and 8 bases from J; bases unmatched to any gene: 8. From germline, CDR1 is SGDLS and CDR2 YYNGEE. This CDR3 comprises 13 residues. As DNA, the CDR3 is TGTGCCAGCAACCTGGGGGGGTCGCATGAGCAGTTCTTC. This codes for CASNLGGSHEQFF.

CDR3 region: CASSPPAEAYEQYF. The CDR3 DNA reads as TGTGCCAGCAGTCCACCCGCGGAGGCCTACGAGCAGTACTTC. V is TRBV28 and J is TRBJ2-7; a weak D match, TRBD2 (5 bases). Trimming stripped 5 bases from V and 2 bases from J, with 13 bases between. Per the germline V gene, CDR1 is MDHEN and CDR2 is SYDVKM. CDR3 length: 14 amino acids.

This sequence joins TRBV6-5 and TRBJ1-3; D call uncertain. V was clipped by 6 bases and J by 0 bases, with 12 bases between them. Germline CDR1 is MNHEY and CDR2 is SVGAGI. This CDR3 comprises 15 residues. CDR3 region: CASSLDLVSGNTIYF. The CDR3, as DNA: TGTGCCAGCAGCCTGGACCTTGTCTCTGGAAACACCATATATTTT.

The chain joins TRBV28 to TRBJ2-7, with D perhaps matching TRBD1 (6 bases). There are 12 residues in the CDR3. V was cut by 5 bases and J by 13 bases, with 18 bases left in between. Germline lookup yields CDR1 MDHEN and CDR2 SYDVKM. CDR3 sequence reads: CASSLNGRGSYF. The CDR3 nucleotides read TGTGCCAGCAGTCTGAACGGCAGGGGATCATACTTC.

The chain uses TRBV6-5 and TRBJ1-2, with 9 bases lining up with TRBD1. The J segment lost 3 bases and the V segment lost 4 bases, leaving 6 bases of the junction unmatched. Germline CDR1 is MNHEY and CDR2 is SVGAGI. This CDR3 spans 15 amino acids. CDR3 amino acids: CASSSRTGEDYGYTF. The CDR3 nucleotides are TGTGCCAGCAGTTCACGGACAGGGGAGGACTATGGCTACACCTTC.

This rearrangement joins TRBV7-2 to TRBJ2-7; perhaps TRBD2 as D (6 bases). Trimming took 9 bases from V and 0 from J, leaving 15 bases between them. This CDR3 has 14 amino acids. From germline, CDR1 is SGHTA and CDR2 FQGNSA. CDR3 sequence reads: CASALLSGSYEQYF. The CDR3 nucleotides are TGTGCCAGTGCCCTCCTTAGCGGCTCCTACGAGCAGTACTTC.

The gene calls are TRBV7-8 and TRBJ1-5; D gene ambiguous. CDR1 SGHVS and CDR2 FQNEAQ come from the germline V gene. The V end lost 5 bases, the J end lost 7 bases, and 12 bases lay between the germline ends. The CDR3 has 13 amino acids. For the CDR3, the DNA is TGTGCCAGCAGCCCCACGCGCGGACAGCCCCAGCATTTT. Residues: CASSPTRGQPQHF.

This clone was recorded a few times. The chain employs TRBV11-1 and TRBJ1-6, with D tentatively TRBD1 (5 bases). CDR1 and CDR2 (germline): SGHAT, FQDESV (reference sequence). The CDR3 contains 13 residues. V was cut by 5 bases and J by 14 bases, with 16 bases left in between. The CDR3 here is CASSPELLGALHF. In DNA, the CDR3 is TGTGCCAGCAGCCCAGAACTACTAGGGGCCCTCCACTTT.

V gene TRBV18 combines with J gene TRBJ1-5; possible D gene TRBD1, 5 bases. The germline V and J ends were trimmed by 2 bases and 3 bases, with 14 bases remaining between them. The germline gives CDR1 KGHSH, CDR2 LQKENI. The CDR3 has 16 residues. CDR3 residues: CASSPGGVGSNQPQHF. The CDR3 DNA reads TGTGCCAGCTCACCAGGGGGTGTGGGGTCCAATCAGCCCCAGCATTTT.

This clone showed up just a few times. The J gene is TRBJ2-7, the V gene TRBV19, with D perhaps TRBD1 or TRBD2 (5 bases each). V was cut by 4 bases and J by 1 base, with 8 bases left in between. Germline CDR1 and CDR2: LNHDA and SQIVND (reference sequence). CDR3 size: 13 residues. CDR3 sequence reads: CASSTGGSYEQYF. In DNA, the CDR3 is TGTGCCAGTAGTACTGGGGGATCCTACGAGCAGTACTTC.

CDR3 sequence (DNA): TGCGCCAGCAGCTTGACCCTACTAGAATCGGGTGAGCAGTACTTC. Translating gives CASSLTLLESGEQYF. The chain combines TRBV5-1 with TRBJ2-7; a weak D match, TRBD2 (5 bases). This CDR3 is 15 amino acids long. CDR1 SGHRS and CDR2 YFSETQ come from the germline V gene. Trimming left V 1 base short and J 7 bases short, with 18 bases between.

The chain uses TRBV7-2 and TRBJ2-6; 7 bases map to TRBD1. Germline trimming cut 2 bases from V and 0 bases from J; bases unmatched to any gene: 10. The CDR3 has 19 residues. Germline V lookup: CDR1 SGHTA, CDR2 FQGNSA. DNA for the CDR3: TGTGCCAGCAGCTTAAGAAGACAGGGAACCCCCTCTGGGGCCAACGTCCTGACTTTC. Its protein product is CASSLRRQGTPSGANVLTF. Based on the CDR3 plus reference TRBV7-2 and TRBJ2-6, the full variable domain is GAGVSQSPSNKVTEKGKDVELRCDPISGHTALYWYRQSLGQGLEFLIYFQGNSAPDKSGLPSDRFSAERTGGSVSTLTIQRTQQEDSAVYLCASSLRRQGTPSGANVLTFGAGSRLTVL.

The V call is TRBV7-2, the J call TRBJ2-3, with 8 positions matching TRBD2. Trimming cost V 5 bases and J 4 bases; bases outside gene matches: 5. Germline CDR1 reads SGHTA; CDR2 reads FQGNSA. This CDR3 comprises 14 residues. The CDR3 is CASSTGRGADTQYF. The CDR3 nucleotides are TGTGCCAGCAGCACCGGGAGGGGGGCAGATACGCAGTATTTT.